This T cell receptor beta chain was sequenced during a study of regulatory T cells in long-lasting Graves disease (dated by TCRdb to about 2021). Some background on the complete study: Antithyroid drugs had been taken for less than 3 months by newly diagnosed Graves' disease patients. This study used TCR sequencing and RNA sequencing of peripheral blood to compare persistent Graves' disease patients against newly diagnosed Graves' disease patients. The study was registered as a clinical trial and conducted in China. A total of around 35 samples underwent TCR sequencing: about 13 from persistent and about 20 from newly diagnosed Graves' disease patients.

Preparation of the library involved multiplex PCR. The reads were generated on an Illumina HiSeq 4000. To build TCR beta libraries, CDR3 regions were amplified by Arm-PCR using iRepertoire HTBI primers. Before sequencing, the PCR products underwent gel purification. From the authors' description of their analysis: A total of fewer than 70 TRBV and 14 TRBJ segments were identified across samples and were used for gene usage analysis of CDR3 amino acid clonotypes. COPE and FqMerger were used to merge filtered high-quality paired reads into contigs. BLAST was used to align contigs to the IMGT TRBV, TRBD and TRBJ reference genes, and CDR3 was defined following IMGT. Clonotypes above 0.1% frequency were classified as highly expanded clones. Repertoire diversity was measured by Shannon entropy, and V-J evenness by the Gini coefficient. A clonotype was considered public if more than one individual shared it. TCRdb trimmed the raw reads at Q25, called clones with MiXCR and kept productive beta chains. Each entry is one CDR3 protein sequence, shown with its most common DNA and genes. TCRdb's processing, not the authors', yielded these V and J calls. The sample includes roughly 400,000 distinct CDR3 sequences, with about 15% observed a single time. About 25% of the sample is in the top ten clones.

The time point label of this sample denotes: newly diagnosed GD, antithyroid drugs for less than 3 months. For both TCR sequencing and RNA sequencing, RNA was extracted from PBMCs in TRIzol. The diagnosis of Graves' disease was made according to American Thyroid Association guidelines. Patients for the study were recruited at an endocrinology department in Xi'an, China. Each patient gave 7.5 to 10 milliliters of peripheral blood, collected in an EDTA anticoagulant tube. Ficoll Paque Plus density gradient separation was used to isolate PBMCs, and no further T cell sorting was done. RNA quality was checked with an Agilent 2100 Bioanalyzer and agarose gel, and concentration with a NanoDrop 2000. The CDR3 holds 14 amino acids from the cysteine to the phenylalanine. Just CDR3 DNA is preserved here, 42 bases in frame from base 1. Looking up the germline V gene yields CDR1 SGHNT and CDR2 YENEEA. The trim is 0 bases for V and 8 bases for J, with a gap of 13 bases between the germline ends.

The paper as a whole reports these results and caveats: Preferential use of TRBV28, TRBJ1-2 and TRBJ2-5 was observed in persistent disease, whereas TRBV20-1 and TRBJ2-1 were favored in newly diagnosed disease. Persistent Graves' disease patients showed lower TCR Shannon entropy and fewer highly expanded clones than newly diagnosed patients, suggesting clonal expansion. Persistent patients shared more public clonotypes among themselves (under 3,000) than newly diagnosed patients did (over 950). Only the TCR beta chain was sequenced and analyzed. The study examined only peripheral blood because the primary lesion, thyroid tissue, could not be accessed. The authors noted that the small sample size was a limitation that may lower accuracy.

Ten or more counts support this clonotype. Its antigen is currently not known. No much larger clonotype is one base removed from it; base qualities were not supplied. These same records also appear under a second study, on T cells in Graves' hyperthyroidism and ophthalmopathy. Drawing on the second study: Graves' hyperthyroidism was defined as stable when no progression to ophthalmopathy occurred over 18 months of follow-up. Hyperthyroidism patients were newly diagnosed, with disease duration under 2 months, and aged 18 to 65 years. Patients with uncontrolled infections, other autoimmune diseases, pregnancy or lactation were excluded. Diagnoses were based on clinical symptoms, serum thyroxine and TRAb, thyroid ultrasound and orbital computed tomography. The first round of RT-PCR for the TCR CDR3 was performed with the HTBI primer set and the Qiagen OneStep RT-PCR kit. Most expanded thyroid clonotypes (frequency above 0.001) were also detected in blood, a finding suggesting that blood repertoires may reflect thyroid immune responses. In cross-validation, a model built on a 13 V-J signature told ophthalmopathy apart from stable hyperthyroidism with approximately 90% sensitivity and 81% to 82% specificity, and in testing the same model reached 80%/75%. In validation, progression to ophthalmopathy was predicted by the model with 70.59% sensitivity and 72.22% specificity, a median of 6.5 months before onset. TCR V-J signatures able to tell the groups apart were searched for in a discovery cohort of 90 to 100 patients, of whom approximately 40 had Graves' ophthalmopathy and 55 to 60 had stable Graves' hyperthyroidism. Whether ophthalmopathy could be predicted prospectively was tested in an independent validation cohort made up of about 18 hyperthyroidism patients plus 17 patients who later progressed to ophthalmopathy. The 100 or so discovery patients were divided at random into training and test sets in a 7:3 ratio. In addition, the study compared T-cell repertoires in thyroid tissue and in blood from several Graves' hyperthyroidism patients. After sampling, hyperthyroidism patients received methimazole starting at 30 mg daily, and ophthalmopathy patients received high-dose intravenous methylprednisolone. A second multiplex PCR round built the libraries, followed by size selection and purification. Sequencing of the libraries was done on an Illumina HiSeq2000 using paired-end 100 bp reads. SOAPnuke was used to process the raw data, throwing out any read that contained adapters or uncalled bases, had a mean Phred below 15, or lacked an exact constant-primer or identifier match. High-quality paired reads were merged using COPE v1.2.5, and each unique nucleotide sequence was defined as a clonotype. MiTCR v1.1 was used to align the clonotypes against IMGT TRBV, TRBD and TRBJ reference segments. Only V-J combinations with frequency above 0.0001, covering approximately 99% of repertoires, were analysed. A TCS score was defined as the ratio between F50 (clonal expansion) and ExV (chaos), using BLOSUM62-based TCRdist between CDR3 peptides within each V-J. Welch's t-statistics and random forest reduced 500 to 650 V-J features to roughly 13, which were used in a naive Bayes classifier (R e1071). Sample size was not statistically predetermined, and blinding of investigators to group allocation was not performed. The paper reports TCR Vbeta CDR3 sequencing of approximately 140 peripheral blood samples: 43 ophthalmopathy, about 75 hyperthyroidism and around 17 progressor patients.

This clonotype was obtained from a woman under 30 with Graves disease. Donor details come from another sample of the same person, matched by shared clones. The sample was peripheral blood mononuclear cells (PBMCs), taken at new diagnosis, from a patient treated with antithyroid drugs. This sequence uses TRBV11-3 and TRBJ1-2; the D gene cannot be named for sure. The DNA sequence is TGTGCCAGCAGCTTAGATCTACGGGGAAGCGGCTACACCTTC. Translated, this is CASSLDLRGSGYTF. Extended through the reference TRBV11-3 and TRBJ1-2 proteins, this CDR3 yields the full variable domain: EAGVVQSPRYKIIEKKQPVAFWCNPISGHNTLYWYLQNLGQGPELLIRYENEEAVDDSQLPKDRFSAERLKGVDSTLKIQPAELGDSAVYLCASSLDLRGSGYTFGSGTRLTVV.